These 10 T cell receptor beta chains share one sample of origin, sequenced in a study of radiotherapy plus CTLA-4 blockade in lung cancer. Assay used: immunoSEQ multiplex PCR; TCRdb lists only in-frame clones, some missing. The sample yields tens of thousands of clones, roughly four fifths seen once. The starting material was peripheral blood, obtained from a patient treated with radiotherapy plus ipilimumab. All receptors come from a human donor with non-small cell lung cancer whose response to radiotherapy plus ipilimumab could not be evaluated.

The chain couples TRBV18 to TRBJ1-5, with unresolved D. CDR1 KGHSH and CDR2 LQKENI come from the germline V gene. CDR3 length: 14 amino acids. V lost 4 bases and J lost 0, with 7 bases in between. The CDR3 DNA is TGTGCCAGCTCACAGTCCGGTAGCAATCAGCCCCAGCATTTT. Its translation is CASSQSGSNQPQHF.

This chain links TRBV9 with TRBJ2-7; TRBD2 matches 13 bases. This CDR3 spans 15 amino acids. Germline lookup yields CDR1 SGDLS and CDR2 YYNGEE. V gave up 2 bases and J gave up 4 bases; unmatched junction bases: 3. CDR3 in DNA: TGTGCCAGCAGCGTGGGGACTAGCGGGAATTACGAGCAGTACTTC. It translates to CASSVGTSGNYEQYF.

Only one count was recorded for this clone. This same CDR3 is encoded by further DNA sequences in the sample. The rearrangement links TRBV29-1 to TRBJ1-1; 8 bases are a match to TRBD1. This CDR3 comprises 13 residues. CDR1 SQVTM and CDR2 ANQGSEA come from the germline V gene. V was clipped by 4 bases and J by 2 bases; unmatched bases: 3. The CDR3 reads CSVVTGVNTEAFF. The CDR3 DNA is TGCAGCGTTGTGACAGGGGTTAACACTGAAGCTTTCTTT.

This chain connects TRBV6-5 to TRBJ2-7; 7 bases line up with TRBD1. The CDR3 sequence is 13 residues long. With V trimmed by 6 bases and J by 3 bases, 5 bases remained unmatched. Germline V gene lookup returns CDR1 MNHEY and CDR2 SVGAGI. The CDR3 DNA is TGTGCCAGCAGGCGCGACAGGGACTACGAGCAGTACTTC. Translation: CASRRDRDYEQYF.

This chain joins TRBV7-8 and TRBJ2-7, with D maybe TRBD1 (6 bases). There are 15 residues in the CDR3. V lost 2 bases and J 4 bases, leaving 15 bases between the germline ends. The germline V gene encodes CDR1 SGHVS and CDR2 FQNEAQ. CDR3 in DNA: TGTGCCAGCAGCTTAAAGCAAGCAGGGGTGTACGAGCAGTACTTC. It codes for CASSLKQAGVYEQYF.

The genes are TRBV25-1 and TRBJ1-4, with a tentative D call TRBD1 (6 bases). Trimming pared 2 bases from V and 4 bases from J, leaving 11 bases between. Germline V CDR1 and CDR2: MGHDK, SYGVNS. The CDR3 extends over 15 amino acids. The CDR3 bases are TGTGCCAGCAGTGAAATGGGCAGGGGTAATGAAAAACTGTTTTTT. It specifies CASSEMGRGNEKLFF.

The genes are TRBV14 and TRBJ2-3; 9 positions match TRBD2. The J segment lost 2 bases and the V segment lost 3 bases, leaving 6 bases of the junction unmatched. Germline V gene sequence: CDR1 SGHDN, CDR2 FVKESK. The CDR3 extends over 16 amino acids. The CDR3 loop reads CASSHLAGLDTDTQYF. CDR3 DNA: TGTGCCAGCAGCCACCTAGCGGGGCTAGACACAGATACGCAGTATTTT.

V usage is TRBV27 and J usage is TRBJ2-7; TRBD1 matches 7 bases. CDR1 MNHEY and CDR2 SMNVEV come from the germline V gene (reference sequence). The CDR3 totals 13 residues. V lost 5 bases and J lost 5; bases outside the gene matches: 6. The DNA of the CDR3 is TGTGCCAGCAGTCCCCCGACAGGGCACGAGCAGTACTTC. Its translation is CASSPPTGHEQYF.

The V and J genes are TRBV28 and TRBJ1-1; D unclear. V lost 3 bases, J lost 9 bases, and 8 bases lay in between. In germline, CDR1 is MDHEN, CDR2 SYDVKM. The CDR3 length is 11 residues. The CDR3 nucleotides read TGTGCCAGCAGTTTGGGCCCCCAAGCTTTCTTT. Amino acids: CASSLGPQAFF. The variable domain in full, with the rest retrieved from reference TRBV28 and TRBJ1-1, is DVKVTQSSRYLVKRTGEKVFLECVQDMDHENMFWYRQDPGLGLRLIYFSYDVKMKEKGDIPEGYSVSREKKERFSLILESASTNQTSMYLCASSLGPQAFFGQGTRLTVV.

The chain couples TRBV11-2 to TRBJ2-3; 10 bases are shared with TRBD1. From germline, CDR1 is SGHAT and CDR2 FQNNGV. CDR3 size: 15 residues. After removal of 5 bases from V and 3 bases from J, the junction contained 5 bases not matched to a gene. The CDR3 loop is CASSVPGQGTDTQYF. CDR3 DNA: TGTGCCAGCAGCGTCCCGGGACAGGGGACAGATACGCAGTATTTT.